Presented here are 10 T cell receptor beta chains from one specimen sequenced in a study of naive and memory T cell subsets. Four PCR rounds used nested alpha and beta constant region primers plus the SP2 primer. TCRdb re-called the UMI-ligation and nested PCR reads through MiXCR, storing one row per CDR3 protein. The sample lists around 24,000 distinct CDR3 sequences; under 6.5% were seen once. A UMI-containing oligonucleotide was joined by 3' ligation to the TCR cDNA template. Sequencing input: blood. Source of these receptors: an adult in good health.

In this sample, this clonotype turned up many times. The J gene is TRBJ1-2, the V gene TRBV2; TRBD1 matches at 7 bases. The junction had 8 bases not matched to a gene; V was cut back by 3 bases and J by 7 bases. Germline V gives CDR1 SNHLY, CDR2 FYNNEI. This CDR3 is 14 amino acids long. In DNA, the CDR3 is TGTGCCAGCAGTGATAGGGACAGCCCGAGTGGCTACACCTTC. Translating gives CASSDRDSPSGYTF.

This clonotype has ten or more counts. The chain has TRBV30 and TRBJ1-5, with 7 bases that match TRBD1. The V gene end was trimmed by 2 bases and the J gene end by 3 bases; junction bases not matched to a gene: 13. The CDR3 is 17 amino acids. Germline V CDR1 and CDR2: GTSNPN, SVGIG (reference sequence). CDR3 DNA sequence: TGTGCCTGGAGTCCTACCTGGGACAGCTCATTCAATCAGCCCCAGCATTTT. This encodes CAWSPTWDSSFNQPQHF. The full variable domain, rest sourced from reference TRBV30 and TRBJ1-5, is SQTIHQWPATLVQPVGSPLSLECTVEGTSNPNLYWYRQAAGRGLQLLFYSVGIGQISSEVPQNLSASRPQDRQFILSSKKLLLSDSGFYLCAWSPTWDSSFNQPQHFGDGTRLSIL.

Only a few counts were recorded for this clonotype. One end of the junction is discordant with germline, which a read error may explain. The CDR3 reads CASSPRQGSTDTQYF. The CDR3 nucleotides read TGTGCCAGCTCACCGAGACAGGGTTCCACAGACACGCAGTATTTT. The V call is TRBV18, the J call TRBJ2-3; 7 bases align to TRBD1. Germline V lookup: CDR1 KGHSH, CDR2 LQKENI. The CDR3 is 15 residues long.

This clonotype was observed many times. The rearrangement uses TRBV13 and TRBJ2-3; possible D gene TRBD2, 6 bases. V was shortened by 3 bases and J by 1 base, with 17 bases between the two germline ends. Germline V gives CDR1 PRHDT, CDR2 FYEKMQ (reference sequence). There are 17 residues in the CDR3. Here the CDR3 DNA reads TGTGCCAGCAGCTTGGGGGGAGGACTTCGGCGCACAGATACGCAGTATTTT. The encoded protein is CASSLGGGLRRTDTQYF.

This clonotype was counted only a few times. J is TRBJ2-5 and V is TRBV30, with 7 bases identical to TRBD2. V was pared by 0 bases and J by 6 bases, with 19 bases of the junction left unmatched. Germline V gives CDR1 GTSNPN, CDR2 SVGIG (reference sequence). The CDR3 consists of 18 residues. The CDR3 spells CAWSVGLVGGPARKTQYF. CDR3 DNA sequence: TGTGCCTGGAGTGTGGGGTTGGTGGGAGGGCCCGCAAGGAAGACCCAGTACTTC.

There are a few counts of this clonotype. This chain joins TRBV6-2 or TRBV6-3 and TRBJ2-1; 14 nucleotides align to TRBD2. Germline loops: CDR1 MNHEY, CDR2 SVGEGT. V was pared by 0 bases and J by 4 bases, with 5 bases of the junction left unmatched. This CDR3 has 18 residues. The CDR3 bases are TGTGCCAGCAGTTACTCCGGGACTAGCGGGAGATTTTACAATGAGCAGTTCTTC. Protein: CASSYSGTSGRFYNEQFF.

This clonotype was found many times. The chain carries TRBV6-5 and TRBJ1-2, with 7 bases identical to TRBD1. The germline CDR1 and CDR2 sequences are MNHEY and SVGAGI. CDR3 length: 15 residues. V was clipped by 5 bases and J by 2 bases; unmatched bases: 8. The CDR3 region has the DNA TGTGCCAGCAGTGTGGGGACAGCCGGGAACTATGGCTACACCTTC. Translating it yields CASSVGTAGNYGYTF.

The chain joins TRBV5-5 to TRBJ1-1; D gene unclear. Trimming stripped 2 bases from V and 1 base from J, with 6 bases between. Germline loops: CDR1 SGHKS, CDR2 YYEKEE (reference sequence). The CDR3 length is 13 residues. CDR3 sequence (DNA): TGTGCCAGCAGCTTTGCCGGGAACACTGAAGCTTTCTTT. Translation: CASSFAGNTEAFF.

This clonotype was counted ten times or more. The chain is built from TRBV2 and TRBJ1-5; no definite D call. The germline CDR1 and CDR2 sequences are SNHLY and FYNNEI. Trimming removed 3 bases from V and 1 base from J, with 13 bases in between. This CDR3 is 16 amino acids long. The CDR3 nucleotides read TGTGCCAGCAGTGAGGCCACGACGCGAAGCAATCAGCCCCAGCATTTT. This gives the protein CASSEATTRSNQPQHF.

CDR3 sequence: CASSLTGGHNYGYTF. As DNA, the CDR3 is TGTGCCAGCAGCTTAACAGGAGGTCATAACTATGGCTACACCTTC. The chain combines TRBV7-2 with TRBJ1-2, with D maybe TRBD1 (5 bases). The CDR3 totals 15 residues. CDR1 and CDR2 (germline): SGHTA, FQGNSA. Trimming cost V 2 bases and J 1 base, with 11 bases left between them.